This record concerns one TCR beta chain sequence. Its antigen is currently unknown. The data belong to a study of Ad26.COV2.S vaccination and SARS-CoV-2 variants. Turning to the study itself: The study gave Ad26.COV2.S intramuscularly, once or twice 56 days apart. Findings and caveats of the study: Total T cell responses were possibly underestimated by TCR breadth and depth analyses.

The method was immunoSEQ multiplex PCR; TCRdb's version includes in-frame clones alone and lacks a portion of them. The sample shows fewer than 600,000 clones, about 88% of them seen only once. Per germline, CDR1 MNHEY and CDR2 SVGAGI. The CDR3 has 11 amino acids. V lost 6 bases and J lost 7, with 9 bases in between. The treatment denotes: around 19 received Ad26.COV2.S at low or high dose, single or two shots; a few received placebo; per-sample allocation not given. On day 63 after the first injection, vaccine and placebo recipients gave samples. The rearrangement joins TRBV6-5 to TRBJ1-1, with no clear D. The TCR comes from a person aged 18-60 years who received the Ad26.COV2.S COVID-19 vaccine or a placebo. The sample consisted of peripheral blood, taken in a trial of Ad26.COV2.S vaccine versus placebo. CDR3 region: CASRYLYEAFF. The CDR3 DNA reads TGTGCCAGCAGATATTTGTATGAAGCTTTCTTT.